The text below deals with one T cell receptor beta chain. Libraries were prepared by immunoSEQ multiplex PCR; TCRdb keeps only in-frame clonotypes and omits some of them. The sample includes about 350,000 clones, 86% of them seen just once. These data originate in a study of blood T cell repertoires in COVID-19. The J segment lost 4 bases and the V segment lost 2 bases, leaving 13 bases of the junction unmatched. Germline values: CDR1 SEHNR, CDR2 FQNEAQ (reference sequence). The CDR3 contains 18 residues. Sequenced sample: peripheral blood. The clonotype comes from a woman aged 55-69 years with COVID-19, enrolled during active disease. The rearrangement uses TRBV7-9 and TRBJ1-2; 10 nucleotides line up with TRBD1. The DNA of the CDR3 is TGTGCCAGCAGCTTAAAAGGACAGGGGGGAAGTGAAGGCTATGGCTACACCTTC. Its protein product is CASSLKGQGGSEGYGYTF.